Detailed here is one TCR beta chain. The data were produced by immunoSEQ multiplex PCR, yet TCRdb's version contains in-frame clones alone and is incomplete. The sample comprises roughly 140,000 clones, about 94% of which are singletons, and approximately 2.5% rests with the top ten. This specimen belongs to a study of control samples from healthy donors and cancer patients. V was pared by 1 base and J by 0 bases, with 12 bases between. Germline assignment: CDR1 LGHDT and CDR2 YNNKEL (reference sequence). CDR3 size: 17 residues. This sequence joins TRBV3-1 (or the pseudogene TRBV3-2) and TRBJ2-2, with D tentatively TRBD1 (5 bases). The sample was blood. The receptor was derived from a man in his fifties in good health. The CDR3 DNA follows: TGTGCCAGCAGCCAAGCGGTAGGCAGGGCGAACACCGGGGAGCTGTTTTTT. Residues: CASSQAVGRANTGELFF.